Following are 4 T cell receptor beta chains from one sample sequenced in a study of blood T cells in healthy people across ages. Then a second PCR, running roughly 7 to 11 cycles, was carried out with a sample-barcoded 5' primer and a J-beta primer mix. TCRdb reprocessed the 5' RACE reads via MiXCR and lists one record per CDR3 protein. The sample lists more than 800,000 distinct CDR3 sequences, 45% occurring once. What was sequenced was blood. Receptors were obtained from a woman aged 55-69 years in good health.

This chain joins TRBV7-9 and TRBJ1-5; D is undetermined. CDR1 is SEHNR and CDR2 is FQNEAQ in the germline V gene (reference sequence). The CDR3 consists of 16 residues. V was clipped by 1 base and J by 3 bases, with 13 bases between them. CDR3 sequence: CASSLVVGGPNQPQHF. In DNA form, the CDR3 reads TGTGCCAGCAGCTTAGTGGTCGGTGGTCCCAATCAGCCCCAGCATTTT.

This chain uses TRBV18 with TRBJ1-2; D is ambiguous. This CDR3 is built from 17 residues. Trimming took 2 bases from V and 1 from J, leaving 17 bases between them. Germline CDR1 is KGHSH and CDR2 is LQKENI. The CDR3 DNA is TGTGCCAGCTCACCATCCACTGAGAGGGTTCTTAACTATGGCTACACCTTC. It translates to CASSPSTERVLNYGYTF.

In the case of this clonotype: A much larger clone is a single base away; this may be a read error. The rearrangement links TRBV2 to TRBJ2-6, with 7 bases aligning to TRBD1. V trimming: 2 bases; J trimming: 0 bases; junction bases outside the gene matches: 1. Germline CDR1 reads SNHLY; CDR2 reads FYNNEI. There are 16 residues in the CDR3. The CDR3 DNA sequence: TGTGCCAGCAGTGAAACAGGGGCCTCTGGGGCCAACGTCCTGACTTTC. Protein: CASSETGASGANVLTF.

In its sample, this clonotype was seen a few times. This sequence joins TRBV4-2 and TRBJ2-7; D call uncertain. V shed 0 bases and J shed 2 bases, with 8 bases lying between them. From germline, CDR1 is LGHNA and CDR2 YNFKEQ. CDR3 length: 14 amino acids. The CDR3: CASSQELRAYEQYF. CDR3 DNA: TGTGCCAGCAGCCAAGAACTAAGGGCCTACGAGCAGTACTTC.